A selection of T cell receptor beta chains follows, all from one sample in a study of blood T cell repertoires in COVID-19. Profiling relied on immunoSEQ multiplex PCR, and the TCRdb table lists in-frame clones only, not all of them. The table lists 200,000 to 300,000 clones, approximately 86% of them singletons. The sequenced material came from peripheral blood. Receptors were obtained from a woman aged 30 to 39 who had recovered from COVID-19. The CDR3 runs from the conserved cysteine through the conserved F or W. D genes are given only for firm matches. Not all rows give a size; the values are once, few, many and, for expanded clones, a class.

CDR3 length	clone size	D gene	V gene	J gene	CDR3 protein	CDR3 DNA
12	NA	NA	TRBV7-3	TRBJ2-1	CASSPRVGEQFF	TGTGCCAGCAGCCCGCGGGTCGGTGAGCAGTTCTTC
14	NA	TRBD1	TRBV7-9	TRBJ1-2	CASSPWDRDYGYTF	TGTGCCAGCAGCCCCTGGGACAGGGACTATGGCTACACCTTC
14	NA	NA	TRBV5-1	TRBJ2-5	CASSSTGEVGTQYF	TGCGCCAGCAGCTCCACCGGGGAGGTAGGGACCCAGTACTTC
16	NA	NA	TRBV18	TRBJ1-6	CASSPAPKGFLGSLHF	TGTGCCAGCTCACCCGCACCCAAGGGGTTCCTGGGATCCCTCCACTTT
15	NA	TRBD2	TRBV29-1	TRBJ2-2	CSVEGLAGDTGELFF	TGCAGCGTTGAGGGGCTAGCGGGGGACACCGGGGAGCTGTTTTTT
19	NA	TRBD1	TRBV5-1	TRBJ2-6	CASSPLGTGGARGANVLTF	TGCGCCAGCAGCCCCCTTGGGACAGGGGGCGCAAGGGGGGCCAACGTCCTGACTTTC
16	once	NA	TRBV11-1	TRBJ1-1	CASSLAELRVDTEAFF	TGTGCCAGCAGCTTAGCGGAGCTGAGAGTTGACACTGAAGCTTTCTTT
16	once	TRBD1	TRBV11-1	TRBJ1-1	CASSHSTGRGNTEAFF	TGTGCCAGCAGCCATTCGACAGGGCGGGGGAACACTGAAGCTTTCTTT
17	few	TRBD1	TRBV7-6	TRBJ2-6	CASSLGQGGSGANVLTF	TGTGCCAGCAGCTTAGGACAGGGGGGCTCTGGGGCCAACGTCCTGACTTTC
18	NA	NA	TRBV5-1	TRBJ2-1	CASSLEGRASSLYNEQFF	TGCGCCAGCAGCTTGGAGGGCAGGGCGTCGTCCTTATACAATGAGCAGTTCTTC
14	NA	NA	TRBV3-1/TRBV3-2	TRBJ1-2	CASSQATGMYGYTF	TGTGCCAGCAGCCAAGCGACGGGAATGTATGGCTACACCTTC
15	few	NA	TRBV11-2	TRBJ1-6	CASSLEGTGSSPLHF	TGTGCCAGCAGCTTGGAGGGGACCGGGTCGTCACCCCTCCACTTT
15	NA	TRBD1	TRBV19	TRBJ2-2	CATNSGQGASGELFF	TGTGCCACTAACTCGGGACAGGGGGCGTCCGGGGAGCTGTTTTTT
16	NA	TRBD1	TRBV5-6	TRBJ1-2	CASSPGQRGFNYGYTF	TGTGCCAGCAGCCCGGGACAGCGCGGGTTTAACTATGGCTACACCTTC
19	NA	TRBD1	TRBV5-1	TRBJ1-1	CASSFTGTGVSPGNTEAFF	TGCGCCAGCAGCTTCACGGGGACAGGTGTCTCCCCCGGGAACACTGAAGCTTTCTTT
12	NA	NA	TRBV9	TRBJ2-2	CASSVGVGELFF	TGTGCCAGCAGCGTAGGCGTGGGGGAGCTGTTTTTT
17	NA	TRBD1	TRBV19	TRBJ2-4	CASSIVFNRGIENIQYF	TGTGCCAGTAGTATAGTCTTTAACAGGGGTATCGAAAACATTCAGTACTTC
13	NA	TRBD2	TRBV10-2	TRBJ2-5	CASQRGARETQYF	TGCGCCAGTCAGCGGGGGGCCAGGGAGACCCAGTACTTC
15	NA	NA	TRBV30	TRBJ2-3	CAAGGGQGPTDTQYF	TGTGCCGCGGGAGGGGGACAGGGTCCCACAGATACGCAGTATTTT
15	once	NA	TRBV30	TRBJ2-7	CAWSLDSPVAYEQYF	TGTGCCTGGAGTTTGGACAGTCCAGTAGCCTACGAGCAGTACTTC
14	NA	NA	TRBV27	TRBJ1-1	CASSLAGALSEAFF	TGTGCCAGCAGTTTAGCTGGGGCCCTCTCTGAAGCTTTCTTT
13	NA	NA	TRBV19	TRBJ2-7	CASSWDFSYEQYF	TGTGCCAGTAGTTGGGACTTTTCCTACGAGCAGTACTTC
18	NA	NA	TRBV6-1	TRBJ2-2	CASSGGHSEWGYTGELFF	TGTGCCAGCAGTGGCGGACACTCCGAATGGGGTTACACCGGGGAGCTGTTTTTT
16	NA	TRBD2	TRBV5-1	TRBJ2-1	CASSWGTSGGKGEQFF	TGCGCCAGCAGCTGGGGAACTAGCGGGGGGAAAGGTGAGCAGTTCTTC
15	few	NA	TRBV19	TRBJ2-2	CASSIDARTVGELFF	TGTGCCAGTAGTATAGATGCCCGGACTGTCGGGGAGCTGTTTTTT
14	NA	TRBD2	TRBV10-2	TRBJ2-3	CATRTSGTTDTQYF	TGCGCCACCCGGACTAGCGGAACAACAGATACGCAGTATTTT